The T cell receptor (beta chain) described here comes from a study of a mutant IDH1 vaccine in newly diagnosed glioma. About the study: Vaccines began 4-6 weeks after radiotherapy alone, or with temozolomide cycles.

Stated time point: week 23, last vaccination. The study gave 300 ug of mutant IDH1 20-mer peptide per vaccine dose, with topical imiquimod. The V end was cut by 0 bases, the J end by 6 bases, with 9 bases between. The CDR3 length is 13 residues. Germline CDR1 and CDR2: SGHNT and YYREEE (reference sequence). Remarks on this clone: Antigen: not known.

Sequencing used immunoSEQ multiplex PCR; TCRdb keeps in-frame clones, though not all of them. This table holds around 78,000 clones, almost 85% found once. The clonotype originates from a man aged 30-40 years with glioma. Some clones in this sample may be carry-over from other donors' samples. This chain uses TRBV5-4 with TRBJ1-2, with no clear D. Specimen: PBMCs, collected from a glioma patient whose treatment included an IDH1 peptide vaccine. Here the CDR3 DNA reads TGTGCCAGCAGCTTGGATGGGGTAGATGGCTACACCTTC. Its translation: CASSLDGVDGYTF.